The clone carrying this T cell receptor (beta chain) was recorded at least ten times. Its antigen is not known. The TCRbeta library incorporated unique molecular identifiers. TCRdb independently ran MiXCR on the PCR reads; one entry per CDR3 protein. The sample comprises about 460,000 distinct CDR3 sequences, about 10% of which are singletons, and 12% to 15% rests with the top ten. The data were obtained in a study of T-cell reconstitution after alpha-beta-depleted transplantation in children. General study results and limits: One year post-transplant, T-cell counts and diversity were largely derived from T cells produced anew.

The CDR3 spans 16 residues. Trimming removed 2 bases at V and 0 bases at J, with 11 bases between. Germline V gene data show CDR1 as MDHEN and CDR2 as SYDVKM. The sequenced sample was PBMCs, mostly from graft donor cells, obtained 180 days after TCRalphabeta/CD19-depleted stem cell transplant. This clonotype was sampled from a female patient aged 2-15 years who had a stem cell transplant for aplastic anemia, so the T cells may come from the graft donor. The chain uses TRBV28 and TRBJ2-1; D unclear. The CDR3 sequence: CASSLRPPSSYNEQFF. Written as DNA, the CDR3 is TGTGCCAGCAGTTTACGACCACCGAGCTCCTACAATGAGCAGTTCTTC. Combining the CDR3 with reference TRBV28 and TRBJ2-1 gives the whole variable domain DVKVTQSSRYLVKRTGEKVFLECVQDMDHENMFWYRQDPGLGLRLIYFSYDVKMKEKGDIPEGYSVSREKKERFSLILESASTNQTSMYLCASSLRPPSSYNEQFFGPGTRLTVL.